This TCR beta chain comes out of a study of blood T cell repertoires in COVID-19 (dated by TCRdb to 2018 to 2021). About the investigation overall: Samples from collaborators originated in the United States, Italy and Spain and spanned both the acute and convalescent phases of COVID-19. Where available, HLA class I and class II types were taken from metadata supplied by the sample provider and were not determined by assay-based typing. The dataset comprised deeply sampled blood TCRbeta repertoires from subjects exposed to, actively infected with, or recovered from COVID-19. Samples came from the ongoing ImmuneRACE study (first 160 participants) plus 1,254 subjects from 6 global collaborators. The prospective study material was composed of cDNA or gDNA derived from T cells, B-cell-depleted T cells, or PBMCs. A freely available public database, intended as a resource for researchers studying the immune response to SARS-CoV-2, is where the repertoires were released. Sample metadata almost always included a de-identified subject ID, COVID-19 status, age in years and sex. Results the study describes overall, beyond this receptor: The quantity of clinical and demographic metadata differed by source and by participant and was supplied without curation.

Collaborating institutions collected whole blood in K2EDTA tubes following their own protocols. Collaborator samples were shipped for TCRbeta analysis as frozen whole blood, isolated PBMCs, or DNA extracted from either sample type. In the germline V gene, CDR1 corresponds to SQVTM and CDR2 to ANQGSEA. The CDR3 measures 14 amino acids from cysteine to phenylalanine. The kept DNA is CDR3 alone, 42 bases in frame from the first base. After removal of 1 base from V and 4 bases from J, the junction retains 4 bases not matched to a gene. TCRbeta CDR3 regions were amplified from genomic DNA using the immunoSEQ Assay, a bias-controlled multiplex PCR. The authors' analysis ran thus. The number of nucleated cells in each sample was estimated from the amplification of reference gene primers within the assay. To quantify the absolute abundance of each unique TCRbeta CDR3 rearrangement, sequence reads were collapsed and filtered. Productive Simpson clonality was computed per sample as the square root of Simpson's diversity index over productive rearrangements. Entries here come from immuneACCESS through TCRdb and include only in-frame sequences with V and J called. Some clones fail to appear in such tables; in the studies checked, an unresolved V gene covers under half of the shortfall, and the cause of the remainder is unknown. Clone size and the V and J calls come from that table; the DNA yielded D and trimming. Counted in this sample were about 170,000 clones; about 85% of them appeared once. The top ten clones comprise over 7% of the sample.

This clone came up once. Its antigen remains undetermined. Base qualities were left out, and no much larger clone turns up one base away. Sequencing was done on a sample of peripheral blood. This receptor was taken from a woman aged 80 or over in a cohort sampled during active or convalescent COVID-19. The rearranged segments are TRBV29-1 and TRBJ2-7; TRBD1 lines up with 10 middle nucleotides. The DNA is TGCAGCGTTGAAGCGCGACAGGGGGCATACGAGCAGTACTTC. It translates to CSVEARQGAYEQYF.